One sample yielded the 3 T cell receptor beta chains listed below, sequenced in a study of beta chain features in type 1 diabetes. Every isolated RNA sample was fully reverse transcribed, so sequencing captured expressed TCRB transcripts. The assay was immunoSEQ multiplex PCR, and TCRdb's table has in-frame clones only and misses some. The table shows under 800,000 clones, with about 16% occurring only once. The source material was naive CD4+ T cells from blood. These receptors came from a man younger than 30 in good health.

The rearrangement uses TRBV2 and TRBJ2-7; 7 bases line up with TRBD1. This CDR3 contains 14 residues. The germline V gene encodes CDR1 SNHLY and CDR2 FYNNEI. V lost 5 bases, J lost 2 bases, and 6 bases stayed unmatched. CDR3 in DNA: TGTGCCAGCAGTCGGGACAGCTCCACCTACGAGCAGTACTTC. It specifies CASSRDSSTYEQYF.

The V and J genes are TRBV9 and TRBJ2-2; tentative D call: TRBD1 (5 bases). CDR1 and CDR2 from the germline V gene are SGDLS and YYNGEE. The CDR3 runs to 16 residues. The germline V and J ends were trimmed by 0 bases and 1 base, with 10 bases remaining between them. DNA for the CDR3: TGTGCCAGCAGCGTAGCTACAGGAATGAACACCGGGGAGCTGTTTTTT. Its translation: CASSVATGMNTGELFF.

There are a few counts of this clone. V gene TRBV5-1 combines with J gene TRBJ2-7; D uncertain. The germline gives CDR1 SGHRS, CDR2 YFSETQ. The CDR3 totals 13 residues. V lost 1 base and J lost 2, with 7 bases in between. In DNA form, the CDR3 reads TGCGCCAGCAGCTTGACCGAAGCCTACGAGCAGTACTTC. Translating it yields CASSLTEAYEQYF.